These T cell receptor beta chains were read from a single sample in a study of cytomegalovirus exposure and HLA in healthy donors. Using immunoSEQ multiplex PCR, the repertoire was profiled, and TCRdb retains in-frame clones only, with some absent. The repertoire includes about 87,000 clones, under 80% of them detected once, and about a fifth sits in the top ten. Sequencing input: PBMCs. Receptor source: a man aged 30 to 39 in good health and CMV-seropositive. The CDR3 runs from the conserved cysteine through the conserved F or W. The order of the fields is clone size, V gene, D gene, CDR3 length, J gene, CDR3 protein, CDR3 DNA. A D gene is named only where the DNA matches it firmly. A row's size may be missing; if present it is once, few, many or a size class.

size: NA; V: TRBV7-9; D: TRBD1; length: 14; J: TRBJ1-2; CDR3: CASSLGTGNYGYPF; DNA: TGTGCCAGCAGCTTAGGGACAGGGAACTATGGCTACCCCTTC
size: NA; V: TRBV7-9; D: NA; length: 13; J: TRBJ2-3; CDR3: CASSSRGPDTQYF; DNA: TGTGCCAGCAGCTCTCGCGGCCCAGATACGCAGTATTTT
size: NA; V: TRBV16; D: NA; length: 14; J: TRBJ1-3; CDR3: CASSLQGSENTIYF; DNA: TGTGCCAGCAGCCTCCAGGGTAGTGAAAACACCATATATTTT
size: NA; V: TRBV5-1; D: NA; length: 16; J: TRBJ1-4; CDR3: CASSQGHRGANEKLFF; DNA: TGCGCCAGCAGCCAAGGACACAGAGGAGCTAATGAAAAACTGTTTTTT
size: NA; V: TRBV6-5; D: NA; length: 14; J: TRBJ1-2; CDR3: CASSPSRANYGYTF; DNA: TGTGCCAGCAGCCCTTCCAGGGCAAACTATGGCTACACCTTC
size: NA; V: TRBV28; D: NA; length: 13; J: TRBJ2-7; CDR3: CASSAPGSYEQYF; DNA: TGTGCCAGCAGTGCCCCCGGGAGCTACGAGCAGTACTTC
size: NA; V: TRBV4-2; D: NA; length: 16; J: TRBJ1-2; CDR3: CASSQDKAGPPYGYTF; DNA: TGTGCCAGCAGCCAAGATAAGGCAGGGCCTCCCTATGGCTACACCTTC
size: NA; V: TRBV11-2; D: TRBD2; length: 13; J: TRBJ2-3; CDR3: CASDSGNTDTQYF; DNA: TGTGCCAGTGACAGCGGGAACACAGATACGCAGTATTTT
size: few; V: TRBV9; D: NA; length: 14; J: TRBJ1-4; CDR3: CASSVGTDSEKLFF; DNA: TGTGCCAGCAGCGTAGGGACAGATAGCGAAAAACTGTTTTTT
size: once; V: TRBV29-1; D: TRBD2; length: 15; J: TRBJ2-1; CDR3: CSVNVRLAGVGEQFF; DNA: TGCAGCGTTAACGTTCGGCTAGCGGGAGTAGGAGAGCAGTTCTTC
size: NA; V: TRBV5-1; D: TRBD1; length: 14; J: TRBJ1-2; CDR3: CASSLEVGTGTYTF; DNA: TGCGCCAGCAGCTTGGAAGTTGGGACAGGGACCTACACCTTC
size: NA; V: TRBV18; D: TRBD1; length: 14; J: TRBJ2-3; CDR3: CASSPGGSTDTQYF; DNA: TGTGCCAGCTCCCCAGGGGGCAGCACAGATACGCAGTATTTT
size: few; V: TRBV28; D: TRBD1; length: 15; J: TRBJ2-7; CDR3: CASSPGTGGSYEQYF; DNA: TGTGCCAGCAGTCCAGGGACAGGGGGCTCATACGAGCAGTACTTC
size: NA; V: TRBV11-2; D: NA; length: 13; J: TRBJ1-1; CDR3: CASSSTKWSEAFF; DNA: TGTGCCAGCAGCTCTACGAAGTGGTCAGAAGCTTTCTTT
size: NA; V: TRBV20-1; D: NA; length: 11; J: TRBJ1-6; CDR3: CSALESSVLHF; DNA: TGCAGTGCTCTCGAGAGTTCGGTCCTCCACTTT
size: few; V: TRBV7-8; D: NA; length: 16; J: TRBJ1-4; CDR3: CASSLARRGTGEKLFF; DNA: TGTGCCAGCAGCTTAGCGCGCCGGGGAACGGGTGAAAAACTGTTTTTT
size: NA; V: TRBV9; D: NA; length: 17; J: TRBJ2-1; CDR3: CASSVDVRRGLGGEQFF; DNA: TGTGCCAGCAGCGTAGACGTAAGGCGGGGACTTGGTGGTGAGCAGTTCTTC
size: NA; V: TRBV6-5; D: NA; length: 13; J: TRBJ1-5; CDR3: CASRQGRNQPQHF; DNA: TGTGCCAGCAGACAGGGCCGCAATCAGCCCCAGCATTTT
size: NA; V: TRBV7-3; D: TRBD1; length: 13; J: TRBJ2-1; CDR3: CASSLGQGNEQFF; DNA: TGTGCCAGCAGCTTGGGACAGGGCAATGAGCAGTTCTTC
size: NA; V: TRBV7-2; D: NA; length: 14; J: TRBJ1-1; CDR3: CASSLGGMNTEAFF; DNA: TGTGCCAGCAGCTTAGGAGGGATGAACACTGAAGCTTTCTTT
size: NA; V: TRBV2; D: NA; length: 13; J: TRBJ2-5; CDR3: CASRTGFQETQYF; DNA: TGTGCCAGCAGGACAGGTTTCCAAGAGACCCAGTACTTC
size: NA; V: TRBV29-1; D: NA; length: 12; J: TRBJ1-1; CDR3: CSGGDGNTEAFF; DNA: TGCAGCGGCGGGGATGGGAACACTGAAGCTTTCTTT
size: NA; V: TRBV5-6; D: NA; length: 14; J: TRBJ1-1; CDR3: CASSWRRLVTEAFF; DNA: TGTGCCAGCAGCTGGAGGAGGTTAGTCACTGAAGCTTTCTTT
size: few; V: TRBV11-1; D: NA; length: 13; J: TRBJ2-7; CDR3: CASSSRQVYEQYF; DNA: TGTGCCAGCAGCTCCCGACAGGTCTACGAGCAGTACTTC
size: few; V: TRBV14; D: NA; length: 13; J: TRBJ2-7; CDR3: CASSQDLEGEQYF; DNA: TGTGCCAGCAGCCAAGATTTGGAGGGTGAGCAGTACTTC
size: NA; V: TRBV6-5; D: TRBD1; length: 14; J: TRBJ1-2; CDR3: CASSYRGQGYGYTF; DNA: TGTGCCAGCAGTTACAGAGGACAGGGGTATGGCTACACCTTC
size: NA; V: TRBV27; D: NA; length: 14; J: TRBJ2-7; CDR3: CASSRVDSRYEQYF; DNA: TGTGCCAGCAGTCGGGTCGACAGCCGCTACGAGCAGTACTTC
size: few; V: TRBV9; D: NA; length: 13; J: TRBJ1-1; CDR3: CASSGQAWDEAFF; DNA: TGTGCCAGCAGCGGACAGGCTTGGGATGAAGCTTTCTTT
size: NA; V: TRBV19; D: NA; length: 12; J: TRBJ2-1; CDR3: CASSITREEQFF; DNA: TGTGCCAGTAGTATCACTAGGGAGGAGCAGTTCTTC
size: NA; V: TRBV7-7; D: TRBD2; length: 15; J: TRBJ2-5; CDR3: CASLRGGNSQETQYF; DNA: TGTGCTAGCCTCCGGGGGGGCAACAGCCAAGAGACCCAGTACTTC
size: NA; V: TRBV7-9; D: TRBD1; length: 17; J: TRBJ2-2; CDR3: CASSRDLTGADTGELFF; DNA: TGTGCCAGCAGCAGAGACCTCACAGGGGCGGACACCGGGGAGCTGTTTTTT
size: NA; V: TRBV9; D: TRBD1; length: 15; J: TRBJ2-7; CDR3: CASSTEGQGPYEQYF; DNA: TGTGCCAGCAGCACTGAGGGACAGGGCCCCTACGAGCAGTACTTC
size: NA; V: TRBV7-3; D: NA; length: 14; J: TRBJ2-3; CDR3: CASTLAGHADTQYF; DNA: TGTGCCAGCACCCTCGCGGGGCACGCAGATACGCAGTATTTT
size: NA; V: TRBV28; D: NA; length: 15; J: TRBJ1-1; CDR3: CASSLRAGYGGIAFF; DNA: TGTGCCAGCAGTTTGCGGGCCGGTTATGGGGGGATAGCTTTCTTT
size: NA; V: TRBV18; D: TRBD1; length: 15; J: TRBJ2-3; CDR3: CASSPGTASTDTQYF; DNA: TGTGCCAGCTCACCCGGGACAGCTAGCACAGATACGCAGTATTTT
size: NA; V: TRBV7-9; D: NA; length: 14; J: TRBJ1-1; CDR3: CASSLQGVNTEAFF; DNA: TGTGCCAGCAGCTTACAAGGGGTTAACACTGAAGCTTTCTTT
size: NA; V: TRBV7-2; D: NA; length: 11; J: TRBJ2-2; CDR3: CASSPRRELFF; DNA: TGTGCCAGCAGCCCCAGGAGGGAGCTGTTTTTT
size: NA; V: TRBV7-2; D: NA; length: 13; J: TRBJ2-7; CDR3: CASSRRVSYEQYF; DNA: TGTGCCAGCAGCCGTCGCGTCTCCTACGAGCAGTACTTC
size: NA; V: TRBV5-1; D: NA; length: 14; J: TRBJ1-4; CDR3: CASSGGTGNEKLFF; DNA: TGCGCCAGCAGCGGGGGGACCGGGAATGAAAAACTGTTTTTT
size: NA; V: TRBV29-1; D: NA; length: 13; J: TRBJ2-2; CDR3: CVIGAPITGELFF; DNA: TGCGTTATAGGGGCCCCGATCACCGGGGAGCTGTTTTTT
size: once; V: TRBV5-6; D: NA; length: 14; J: TRBJ1-2; CDR3: CASSSLPRDYGYTF; DNA: TGTGCCAGCAGCTCGCTCCCGAGGGACTATGGCTACACCTTC
size: NA; V: TRBV4-1; D: TRBD2; length: 20; J: TRBJ2-7; CDR3: CASSQDLSGRGARSSYEQYF; DNA: TGCGCCAGCAGCCAAGACCTCTCGGGGCGGGGGGCCAGGAGCTCCTACGAGCAGTACTTC